This is a list of T cell receptor beta chains from one sample in a study of PD-1 blockade in mismatch repair-deficient tumors. Assay used: immunoSEQ multiplex PCR; TCRdb lists only in-frame clones, some missing. The top ten clones hold roughly 5.5% of a sample with 70,000 to 90,000 clones, roughly 80% of them seen once. Sequencing used peripheral blood, obtained 44 weeks after starting pembrolizumab. These TCRs come from an adult with mismatch repair-deficient cancer. CDR3s include the opening cysteine and the closing phenylalanine or tryptophan. A D gene is named only where the DNA matches it firmly. A clone size is listed for some rows: how often the clone was seen (once, few, many), or a class if it is expanded.

TRBV9	TRBJ1-3	NA	NA	CASSPYANSGNTIYF	TGTGCCAGCAGCCCCTATGCGAACTCTGGAAACACCATATATTTT
TRBV7-8	TRBJ1-1	NA	NA	CASSVSRSTEAFF	TGTGCCAGCAGCGTAAGCAGGTCCACTGAAGCTTTCTTT
TRBV10-3	TRBJ2-5	NA	TRBD1	CAIRGGQGETQYF	TGTGCCATCAGGGGTGGACAGGGTGAGACCCAGTACTTC
TRBV12-5	TRBJ2-2	NA	NA	CASGLVLEANTGELFF	TGTGCTAGTGGTTTGGTATTGGAGGCGAACACCGGGGAGCTGTTTTTT
TRBV7-9	TRBJ2-7	NA	NA	CASSLGQGGYEQYF	TGTGCCAGCAGCTTAGGGCAAGGCGGGTACGAGCAGTACTTC
TRBV15	TRBJ2-7	NA	NA	CATSREGRASYEQYF	TGTGCCACCAGCAGAGAGGGCAGGGCATCCTACGAGCAGTACTTC
TRBV7-7	TRBJ2-2	few	NA	CASTRDKNTGELFF	TGTGCTAGCACTAGGGACAAGAACACCGGGGAGCTGTTTTTT
TRBV4-2	TRBJ1-4	NA	NA	CASSPDLGANEKLFF	TGTGCCAGCAGCCCCGACCTGGGGGCTAATGAAAAACTGTTTTTT
TRBV6-5	TRBJ1-1	NA	NA	CASKRATEAFF	TGTGCCAGCAAGAGGGCCACTGAAGCTTTCTTT
TRBV5-5	TRBJ1-2	NA	NA	CASSSGPVNYGYTF	TGTGCCAGCAGCTCCGGACCGGTTAACTATGGCTACACCTTC
TRBV5-4	TRBJ1-5	NA	TRBD1	CASSQDRGNNQPQHF	TGTGCCAGCAGCCAGGACAGGGGCAACAATCAGCCCCAGCATTTT
TRBV11-2	TRBJ2-7	few	TRBD2	CASSFNPGGMNEQYF	TGTGCCAGCAGCTTTAATCCGGGAGGGATGAACGAGCAGTACTTC
TRBV5-3	TRBJ2-7	NA	NA	CARRAGAISYEQYF	TGTGCCAGAAGAGCAGGGGCCATCTCCTACGAGCAGTACTTC
TRBV7-2	TRBJ2-7	few	NA	CASSLSDGQGQYF	TGTGCCAGCAGCTTAAGCGACGGGCAAGGGCAGTACTTC
TRBV7-9	TRBJ2-1	NA	TRBD1	CASSSAGTGEEQFF	TGTGCCAGCAGCTCCGCGGGGACAGGAGAGGAGCAGTTCTTC
TRBV18	TRBJ2-7	NA	NA	CASSVTYEQYF	TGTGCCAGCTCAGTGACCTACGAGCAGTACTTC
TRBV5-1	TRBJ1-2	NA	NA	CASSLDRINNYGYTF	TGCGCCAGCAGCTTGGATCGGATTAATAACTATGGCTACACCTTC
TRBV7-9	TRBJ1-2	NA	NA	CASSPTPRDGGQRNYGYTF	TGTGCCAGCAGCCCCACCCCTAGGGATGGGGGGCAGCGGAACTATGGCTACACCTTC
TRBV9	TRBJ1-4	NA	NA	CASSVGGVREKLFF	TGTGCCAGCAGCGTAGGGGGGGTTAGAGAAAAACTGTTTTTT
TRBV14	TRBJ2-1	NA	NA	CASQSDSPNEQFF	TGTGCCAGCCAATCAGACAGTCCCAATGAGCAGTTCTTC
TRBV5-5	TRBJ1-1	NA	TRBD1	CASSLADRVGTEAFF	TGTGCCAGCAGCTTGGCCGACAGGGTGGGGACTGAAGCTTTCTTT
TRBV27	TRBJ2-7	NA	TRBD2	CASSLMRGSSYEQYF	TGTGCCAGCAGTTTAATGCGGGGGAGCTCCTACGAGCAGTACTTC
TRBV7-3	TRBJ2-2	NA	TRBD2	CASSLRAGGYTGELFF	TGTGCCAGCAGCTTACGCGCGGGAGGTTACACCGGGGAGCTGTTTTTT
TRBV9	TRBJ1-3	NA	NA	CASSVAGGNTIYF	TGTGCCAGCAGCGTAGCTGGGGGAAACACCATATATTTT
TRBV27	TRBJ2-7	NA	NA	CASSFKGKNYEQYF	TGTGCCAGCAGTTTCAAGGGGAAGAACTACGAGCAGTACTTC
TRBV2	TRBJ2-1	NA	TRBD2	CASTPGLAGGNSYNEQFF	TGTGCCAGCACTCCGGGACTAGCGGGAGGGAACTCCTACAATGAGCAGTTCTTC
TRBV4-2	TRBJ2-3	few	NA	CASSLTSWDTQYF	TGTGCCAGCAGCTTAACTAGTTGGGATACGCAGTATTTT
TRBV30	TRBJ1-5	NA	NA	CAWRAPVSNQPQHF	TGTGCCTGGAGGGCCCCGGTTAGCAATCAGCCCCAGCATTTT
TRBV20-1	TRBJ2-5	NA	NA	CSAPNQETQYF	TGCAGTGCACCTAATCAAGAGACCCAGTACTTC
TRBV9	TRBJ1-2	NA	NA	CASSESDRGRTYGYTF	TGTGCCAGCAGCGAAAGCGATAGGGGCAGGACCTATGGCTACACCTTC
TRBV7-5	TRBJ2-7	many	NA	CARSISGTNYEQYF	TGTGCCAGAAGCATAAGCGGGACCAACTACGAGCAGTACTTC
TRBV10-2	TRBJ1-2	NA	NA	CASSDGDGYGYTF	TGCGCCAGCAGTGACGGCGACGGCTATGGCTACACCTTC
TRBV7-2	TRBJ2-3	few	NA	CASSLERATDGGTDTQYF	TGTGCCAGCAGCCTAGAGAGGGCTACCGACGGGGGCACAGATACGCAGTATTTT